These 18 T cell receptor beta chains originate from one sample sequenced in a study of cytomegalovirus exposure and HLA in healthy donors. This table comes from immunoSEQ multiplex PCR, and its TCRdb copy is limited to in-frame clones, with some not included. The profile shows around 70,000 clones, approximately 94% of them singletons. The sequenced sample was PBMCs. The origin of the receptors is a woman aged 18-30 years in good health and CMV-seropositive.

The chain joins TRBV5-6 to TRBJ1-1; D gene ambiguous. Germline CDR1 SGHDT, CDR2 YYEEEE. This CDR3 contains 16 residues. V was shortened by 4 bases and J by 4 bases, with 20 bases between the two germline ends. CDR3 DNA: TGTGCCAGCAGCATACGCCCACCAGGCGCCCGCACTGAAGCTTTCTTT. It is translated as CASSIRPPGARTEAFF. The full variable domain, with the rest looked up from reference TRBV5-6 and TRBJ1-1, is DAGVTQSPTHLIKTRGQQVTLRCSPKSGHDTVSWYQQALGQGPQFIFQYYEEEERQRGNFPDRFSGHQFPNYSSELNVNALLLGDSALYLCASSIRPPGARTEAFFGQGTRLTVV.

This CDR3 reads CASSVTGSGEQFF. CDR3 coding DNA: TGCGCCAGCAGCGTAACAGGGAGCGGTGAGCAGTTCTTC. This chain connects TRBV5-1 to TRBJ2-1, with a possible D match to TRBD1 (6 bases). This CDR3 spans 13 amino acids. Germline loops: CDR1 SGHRS, CDR2 YFSETQ. Trimming took off 4 bases at V and 9 bases at J, with 14 bases between the two ends. The whole variable domain, filled in from reference TRBV5-1 and TRBJ2-1, reads KAGVTQTPRYLIKTRGQQVTLSCSPISGHRSVSWYQQTPGQGLQFLFEYFSETQRNKGNFPGRFSGRQFSNSRSEMNVSTLELGDSALYLCASSVTGSGEQFFGPGTRLTVL.

The chain employs TRBV27 and TRBJ2-3; D gene ambiguous. Trimming cost V 5 bases and J 1 base, with 13 bases left between them. The CDR3 is 15 residues long. CDR1 MNHEY and CDR2 SMNVEV come from the germline V gene (reference sequence). CDR3: CASSEGSRGTDTQYF. DNA for the CDR3: TGTGCCAGCAGTGAAGGTTCTCGGGGCACAGATACGCAGTATTTT.

The CDR3 sequence: CASSPISGPPTVGEQFF. In DNA, the CDR3 is TGTGCCAGCAGCCCCATTAGCGGTCCCCCTACGGTGGGTGAGCAGTTCTTC. The chain links TRBV5-8 to TRBJ2-1, with a tentative D call TRBD2 (6 bases). CDR1 and CDR2 (germline): SGHTS, YDEGEE. Deletions cut 4 bases from V and 9 bases from J, with 26 bases between. The CDR3 extends over 17 amino acids.

The chain carries TRBV30 and TRBJ1-1; D is perhaps TRBD1 (5 bases). Trimming removed 5 bases at V and 0 bases at J, with 16 bases between. This CDR3 spans 15 amino acids. Germline lookup yields CDR1 GTSNPN and CDR2 SVGIG (reference sequence). CDR3 DNA: TGTGCCTGGTTCTCTAGGGGTGAAATGAACACTGAAGCTTTCTTT. Protein product: CAWFSRGEMNTEAFF.

In this sample, this clone turned up once. The chain recombines TRBV7-2 with TRBJ1-5; 8 bases line up with TRBD1. Per germline, CDR1 SGHTA and CDR2 FQGNSA. The CDR3 totals 14 residues. Unmatched junction bases numbered 2, after V lost 3 bases and J lost 4 bases. The CDR3 region is CASSFTGGNQPQHF. The CDR3 nucleotides read TGTGCCAGCAGCTTTACAGGGGGAAATCAGCCCCAGCATTTT. Drawing the rest from reference TRBV7-2 and TRBJ1-5, the complete variable domain is GAGVSQSPSNKVTEKGKDVELRCDPISGHTALYWYRQSLGQGLEFLIYFQGNSAPDKSGLPSDRFSAERTGGSVSTLTIQRTQQEDSAVYLCASSFTGGNQPQHFGDGTRLSIL.

J is TRBJ2-2 and V is TRBV9; 10 nucleotides align to TRBD1. The CDR3 runs to 15 residues. CDR1 is SGDLS, CDR2 YYNGEE, per germline. V lost 2 bases and J lost 6; bases outside the gene matches: 4. The CDR3 sequence is CASSVGTGDPGELFF. CDR3 nucleotides: TGTGCCAGCAGCGTCGGGACAGGGGACCCCGGGGAGCTGTTTTTT. The full variable domain, with the rest looked up from reference TRBV9 and TRBJ2-2, is DSGVTQTPKHLITATGQRVTLRCSPRSGDLSVYWYQQSLDQGLQFLIQYYNGEERAKGNILERFSAQQFPDLHSELNLSSLELGDSALYFCASSVGTGDPGELFFGEGSRLTVL.

This CDR3 reads CSVQFAAEAFF. DNA for the CDR3: TGCAGCGTTCAATTTGCAGCTGAAGCTTTCTTT. The gene calls are TRBV29-1 and TRBJ1-1, with unresolved D. V was clipped by 5 bases and J by 6 bases, with 10 bases between them. Germline lookup yields CDR1 SQVTM and CDR2 ANQGSEA. The CDR3 runs 11 residues.

V usage is TRBV4-3 and J usage is TRBJ2-7; 10 bases are a match to TRBD2. The CDR3 totals 16 residues. The J segment lost 4 bases and the V segment lost 0 bases, leaving 6 bases of the junction unmatched. Germline loops: CDR1 LGHNA, CDR2 YSLEER. CDR3 coding DNA: TGCGCCAGCAGCCAAGATTTAGCGGGGGGTCGGTACGAGCAGTACTTC. Its protein product is CASSQDLAGGRYEQYF.

This clone came up once. The chain employs TRBV15 and TRBJ2-3, with 14 positions matching TRBD2. The germline V gene has CDR1 LNHNV and CDR2 YYDKDF (reference sequence). V shed 5 bases and J 6 bases; nucleotides not matched to a gene: 4. The CDR3 sequence is 15 residues long. CDR3 coding DNA: TGTGCCACCAGCTCCCGGACTAGCGGGGGGGATACGCAGTATTTT. Translating it yields CATSSRTSGGDTQYF. The variable domain in full, with the rest retrieved from reference TRBV15 and TRBJ2-3, is DAMVIQNPRYQVTQFGKPVTLSCSQTLNHNVMYWYQQKSSQAPKLLFHYYDKDFNNEADTPDNFQSRRPNTSFCFLDIRSPGLGDTAMYLCATSSRTSGGDTQYFGPGTRLTVL.

This rearrangement joins TRBV9 to TRBJ2-3, with D tentatively TRBD2 (6 bases). Germline V gives CDR1 SGDLS, CDR2 YYNGEE. V was shortened by 6 bases and J by 5 bases, with 13 bases between the two germline ends. The CDR3 is 13 amino acids. DNA of the CDR3: TGTGCCAGCACAAAGCTAGCGCGAGATACGCAGTATTTT. Translated, it gives CASTKLARDTQYF.

This sequence joins TRBV2 and TRBJ2-7; D gene unclear. The CDR3 contains 14 residues. Germline lookup yields CDR1 SNHLY and CDR2 FYNNEI. The ends were cut back, 1 base at V and 3 bases at J, with 10 bases in the middle. Here the CDR3 reads CASSEGGGGYEQYF. Written as DNA, the CDR3 is TGTGCCAGCAGTGAAGGAGGTGGCGGCTACGAGCAGTACTTC.

V gene TRBV7-3 combines with J gene TRBJ2-3; D not resolved. The CDR3 covers 15 residues. V lost 1 base and J lost 6, with 14 bases in between. Germline lookup yields CDR1 SGHTA and CDR2 FQGTGA. The CDR3 loop reads CASSLMGSSWDTQYF. As DNA, the CDR3 is TGTGCCAGCAGCTTAATGGGCTCTTCGTGGGATACGCAGTATTTT.

The CDR3: CAKPSSHSNQPQHF. The CDR3 nucleotides are TGTGCCAAACCTTCGAGCCATAGCAATCAGCCCCAGCATTTT. The chain recombines TRBV21-1 with TRBJ1-5. TRBV21-1 is described as a pseudogene. This CDR3 has 14 amino acids.

This rearrangement joins TRBV18 to TRBJ2-7, with D tentatively TRBD1 (5 bases). The V end was cut by 5 bases, the J end by 6 bases, with 14 bases between. This CDR3 spans 13 amino acids. In germline, CDR1 is KGHSH, CDR2 LQKENI. The CDR3 reads CASSADKILEQYF. The CDR3 coding sequence is TGTGCCAGCTCAGCGGACAAGATCCTCGAGCAGTACTTC. Variable domain in full (rest from reference TRBV18 and TRBJ2-7): NAGVMQNPRHLVRRRGQEARLRCSPMKGHSHVYWYRQLPEEGLKFMVYLQKENIIDESGMPKERFSAEFPKEGPSILRIQQVVRGDSAAYFCASSADKILEQYFGPGTRLTVT.

The chain links TRBV30 to TRBJ2-7, with D possibly being TRBD1 (9 bases). The CDR3 is 16 residues long. Trimming took off 3 bases at V and 1 base at J, with 19 bases between the two ends. The germline gives CDR1 GTSNPN, CDR2 SVGIG (reference sequence). This CDR3 reads CAWSGGEGQGSYEQYF. CDR3 in DNA: TGTGCCTGGAGCGGGGGGGAGGGACAGGGATCCTACGAGCAGTACTTC.

The chain links TRBV4-2 to TRBJ2-1, with 8 bases lining up with TRBD2. The CDR3 sequence is 16 residues long. With 5 bases clipped from V and 3 bases from J, the junction kept 9 bases outside the gene matches. Germline CDR1 and CDR2: LGHNA and YNFKEQ. Written as DNA, the CDR3 is TGTGCCAGCAGCATGCGGGAGGTATTAATCTACAATGAGCAGTTCTTC. Protein: CASSMREVLIYNEQFF.

This clone has a single count. The V gene is TRBV7-8, the J gene TRBJ2-7; the match to TRBD2 covers 11 bases. CDR1 SGHVS and CDR2 FQNEAQ come from the germline V gene. This CDR3 comprises 16 residues. The trim removed 1 base at V and 2 bases at J, leaving 4 bases unmatched. CDR3: CASSLDVTSGAYEQYF. As DNA, the CDR3 is TGTGCCAGCAGCTTAGATGTGACTAGCGGGGCCTACGAGCAGTACTTC.